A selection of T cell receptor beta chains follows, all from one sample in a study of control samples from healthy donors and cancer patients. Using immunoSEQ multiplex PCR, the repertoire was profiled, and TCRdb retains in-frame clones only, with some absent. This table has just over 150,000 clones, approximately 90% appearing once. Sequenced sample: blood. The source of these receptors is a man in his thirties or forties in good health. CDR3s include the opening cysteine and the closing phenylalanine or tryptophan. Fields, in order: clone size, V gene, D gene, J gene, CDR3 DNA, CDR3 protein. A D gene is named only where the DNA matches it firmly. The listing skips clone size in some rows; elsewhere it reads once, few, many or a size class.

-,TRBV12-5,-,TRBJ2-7,TGTGCTAGTGGCCCCCGGGACCCTTACTTC,CASGPRDPYF
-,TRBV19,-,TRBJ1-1,TGTGCGGTGGCGGCTATGAACACTGAAGCTTTCTTT,CAVAAMNTEAFF
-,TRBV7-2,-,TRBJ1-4,TGTGCCAGCAGGTCTGGACGGAATAATGAAAAACTGTTTTTT,CASRSGRNNEKLFF
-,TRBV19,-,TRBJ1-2,TGTGCCAGTAGTACGGACCGGTATGGCTACACCTTC,CASSTDRYGYTF
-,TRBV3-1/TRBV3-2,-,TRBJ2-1,TGTGCCAGCAGCCAAGCCGGGCGGCCGGATGAGCAGTTCTTC,CASSQAGRPDEQFF
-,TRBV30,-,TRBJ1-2,TGTGCCTGGAGTTTTACCTATGGCTACACCTTC,CAWSFTYGYTF
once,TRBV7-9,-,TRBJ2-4,TGTGCCGGCAGCTTCTCCACAGGGAACATTCAGTACTTC,CAGSFSTGNIQYF
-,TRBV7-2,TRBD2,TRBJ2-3,TGTGCCAGCAGCCGTCAAGGGACTAGCGGGTCCACAGATACGCAGTATTTT,CASSRQGTSGSTDTQYF
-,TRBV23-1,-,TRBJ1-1,TGCGCCAGCAGTGGGGGAAGCGTGAACACTGAAGCTTTCTTT,CASSGGSVNTEAFF
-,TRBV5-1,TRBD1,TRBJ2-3,TGCGCCAGCAGCTACCAGACAGGGGATACAGATACGCAGTATTTT,CASSYQTGDTDTQYF
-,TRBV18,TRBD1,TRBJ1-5,TGTGCCAGCTCACCCGACAGGGTTCAGCCCCAGCATTTT,CASSPDRVQPQHF
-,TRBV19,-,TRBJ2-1,TGTGCCAGTAGTATGACTCACTACAATGAGCAGTTCTTC,CASSMTHYNEQFF
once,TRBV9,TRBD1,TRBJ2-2,TGTGCCAGCAGCGACCGGAGCACAGGGGGTATCTCGGGCACCGGGGAGCTGTTTTTT,CASSDRSTGGISGTGELFF
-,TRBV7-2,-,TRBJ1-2,TGTGCCATCGGGGGAGTCCAGGGCTACACCTTC,CAIGGVQGYTF
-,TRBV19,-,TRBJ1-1,TGTGCCAGTAGTATCGGGTTCTCTGGGGGCGGGCGGAACACTGAAGCTTTCTTT,CASSIGFSGGGRNTEAFF
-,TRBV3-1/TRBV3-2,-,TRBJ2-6,TGTGCCAGCAGCCCCGGGTGGGTCTCTGGGGCCAACGTCCTGACTTTC,CASSPGWVSGANVLTF
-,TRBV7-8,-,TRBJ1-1,TGTGCCAGCAGCTTAACGATAAACACTGAAGCTTTCTTT,CASSLTINTEAFF
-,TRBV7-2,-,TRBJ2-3,TGTGCCAGCAGCTTAGCCTCACATTGGGCAGATACGCAGTATTTT,CASSLASHWADTQYF
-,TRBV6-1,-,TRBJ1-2,TGTGCCAGCAGTGAATTTGGGGGGTGGGACGGTGGCTACACCTTC,CASSEFGGWDGGYTF
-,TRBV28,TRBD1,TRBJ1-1,TGTGCCAGCAGGCCGGGACAGGCATCCCTTGGGGCTTTCTTT,CASRPGQASLGAFF
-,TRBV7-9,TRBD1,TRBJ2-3,TGTGCCAGCAGCTTAGCTGGGACAGGGGGTCGAGATACGCAGTATTTT,CASSLAGTGGRDTQYF
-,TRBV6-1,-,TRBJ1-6,TGTGCCAGCAGTGAAGGTGGGGCCTATAATTCACCCCTCCACTTT,CASSEGGAYNSPLHF
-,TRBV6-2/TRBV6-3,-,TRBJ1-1,TGTGCCAGCAGCCGTCTTGCTGAAGCTTTCTTT,CASSRLAEAFF
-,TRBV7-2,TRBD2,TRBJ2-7,TGTGCCAGCAGCTTAGCCCGCGGGGGGTACGAGCAGTACTTC,CASSLARGGYEQYF
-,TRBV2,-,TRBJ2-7,TGTGCCAGCAGTGGGTTTGAAGGATCATACGAGCAGTACTTC,CASSGFEGSYEQYF
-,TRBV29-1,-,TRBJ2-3,TGCAGCCTTGAAGGGACATGGGGGGATACGCAGTATTTT,CSLEGTWGDTQYF
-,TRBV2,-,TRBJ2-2,TGTGCCAGCAGGATGACCGGGGAGCTGTTTTTT,CASRMTGELFF
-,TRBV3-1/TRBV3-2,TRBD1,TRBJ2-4,TGTGCCAGCAGCCAGACGCTACAGGGGGCGCGAAACATTCAGTACTTC,CASSQTLQGARNIQYF
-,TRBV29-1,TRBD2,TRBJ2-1,TGCAGCGTTGAGGGACTAGCCAATGAGCAGTTCTTC,CSVEGLANEQFF
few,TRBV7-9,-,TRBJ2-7,TGTGCCACCAGCGGAGAAGATCGTTCGTACGAGCAGTACTTC,CATSGEDRSYEQYF